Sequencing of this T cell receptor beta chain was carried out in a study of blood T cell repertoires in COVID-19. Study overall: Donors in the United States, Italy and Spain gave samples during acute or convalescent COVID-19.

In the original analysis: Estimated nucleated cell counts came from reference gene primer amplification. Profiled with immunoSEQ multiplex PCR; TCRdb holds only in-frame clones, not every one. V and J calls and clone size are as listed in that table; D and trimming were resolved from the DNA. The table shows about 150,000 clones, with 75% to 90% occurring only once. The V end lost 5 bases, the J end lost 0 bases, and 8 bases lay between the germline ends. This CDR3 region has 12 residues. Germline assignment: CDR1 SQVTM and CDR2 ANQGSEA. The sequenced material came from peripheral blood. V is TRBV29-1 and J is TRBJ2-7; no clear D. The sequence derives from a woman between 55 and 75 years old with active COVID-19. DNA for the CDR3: TGCAGCGTTTTGACTCCCTCCTACGAGCAGTACTTC. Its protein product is CSVLTPSYEQYF.